Listed below are T cell receptor beta chains from one sample, sequenced in a study of cytomegalovirus exposure and HLA in healthy donors. Using immunoSEQ multiplex PCR, the repertoire was profiled, and TCRdb retains in-frame clones only, with some absent. The repertoire table contains some 150,000 clones. Sample: PBMCs. These receptors all stem from a woman aged 18-29 years in good health and CMV-seronegative. CDR3s leave out the opening cysteine and the closing phenylalanine or tryptophan. The D gene is left open where the match is weak.

j_call | v_call | d_call | cdr3_aa
TRBJ2-5 | TRBV9 | - | ASSVMSGGGETQY
TRBJ1-2 | TRBV29-1 | - | SVEGGGLSAPHYGYT
TRBJ2-5 | TRBV10-3 | TRBD2 | AISESSLAGETQY
- | TRBV6-5 | - | ASSPTSRRGEQY
TRBJ2-1 | TRBV19 | - | ASSIGQGSYNEQF
TRBJ2-3 | TRBV7-3 | - | ASSPAGASTDTQY
TRBJ2-5 | TRBV7-9 | - | GYGSETQY
TRBJ1-5 | TRBV19 | TRBD1 | ASSTQGNQPQH
TRBJ1-5 | TRBV27 | - | ASRAEGNSNQPQH
TRBJ2-7 | TRBV28 | - | ASSSLDSYEQY
TRBJ2-7 | TRBV27 | - | ASSLFGQRPYEQY